A selection of T cell receptor beta chains follows, all from one sample in a study of T-cell reconstitution after alpha-beta-depleted transplantation in children. MiXCR was run by TCRdb on the PCR reads, yielding one entry per CDR3 protein. The sample holds about 200,000 distinct CDR3 sequences, approximately 6.3% seen once. Material: PBMCs, obtained before TCRalphabeta/CD19-depleted stem cell transplant. The source is a boy aged 2 to 9 with acute lymphoblastic leukemia, due to receive a stem cell transplant. Each CDR3 is given with its conserved first and last residue. D genes are given only for firm matches. A row's size may be missing; if present it is once, few, many or a size class.

len: 14
d_gene: TRBD2
abundance: many
v_gene: TRBV20-1
j_gene: TRBJ2-3
CDR3nt: TGCAGTGCTCCCCGACTAGCGGGAACAGATACGCAGTATTTT
CDR3aa: CSAPRLAGTDTQYF

len: 13
d_gene: NA
abundance: many
v_gene: TRBV12-5
j_gene: TRBJ1-2
CDR3nt: TGTGCTAGTGGTCCACTTGTGGGGGGGGGCTACACCTTC
CDR3aa: CASGPLVGGGYTF

len: 16
d_gene: NA
abundance: NA
v_gene: TRBV20-1
j_gene: TRBJ2-5
CDR3nt: TGCAGTGCTGACTCCTCCCTTACTATCTACCAAGAGACCCAGTACTTC
CDR3aa: CSADSSLTIYQETQYF

len: 15
d_gene: TRBD1
abundance: many
v_gene: TRBV12-3/TRBV12-4
j_gene: TRBJ1-4
CDR3nt: TGTGCCAGCACACTTCGGGTGACAGGGTATGAAAAACTGTTTTTT
CDR3aa: CASTLRVTGYEKLFF

len: 14
d_gene: NA
abundance: many
v_gene: TRBV15
j_gene: TRBJ2-1
CDR3nt: TGTGCCACCAGCAGTTGGGTATCCTACAATGAGCAGTTCTTC
CDR3aa: CATSSWVSYNEQFF

len: 14
d_gene: TRBD2
abundance: NA
v_gene: TRBV7-9
j_gene: TRBJ2-1
CDR3nt: TGTGCCAGCAGTAGCGGGACCTACTACAATGAGCAGTTCTTC
CDR3aa: CASSSGTYYNEQFF

len: 15
d_gene: NA
abundance: few
v_gene: TRBV7-6
j_gene: TRBJ2-7
CDR3nt: TGTGCCAGCCATCTCAAAGGGGGGGCGCCCTACGAGCAGTACTTC
CDR3aa: CASHLKGGAPYEQYF

len: 17
d_gene: TRBD2
abundance: many
v_gene: TRBV5-6
j_gene: TRBJ2-7
CDR3nt: TGTGCCAGCAGCTACAGGACTAGCGGGGGCCTCCAGAACGAGCAGTACTTC
CDR3aa: CASSYRTSGGLQNEQYF

len: 15
d_gene: NA
abundance: NA
v_gene: TRBV11-2
j_gene: TRBJ1-2
CDR3nt: TGTGCCAGCAGCTTAGTTATCAGCCCTAGCTATGGCTACACCTTC
CDR3aa: CASSLVISPSYGYTF

len: 14
d_gene: TRBD1
abundance: many
v_gene: TRBV20-1
j_gene: TRBJ2-1
CDR3nt: TGCAGTGCTAGAAAGGGGGCTTCCTACAATGAGCAGTTCTTC
CDR3aa: CSARKGASYNEQFF

len: 15
d_gene: NA
abundance: many
v_gene: TRBV5-1
j_gene: TRBJ2-1
CDR3nt: TGCGCCAGCAGCTTGAAGACAGGAGCCTACAATGAGCAGTTCTTC
CDR3aa: CASSLKTGAYNEQFF

len: 16
d_gene: TRBD2
abundance: many
v_gene: TRBV28
j_gene: TRBJ2-7
CDR3nt: TGTGCCAGCAGTCCAACCGGACTAGATCCCTCCTACGAGCAGTACTTC
CDR3aa: CASSPTGLDPSYEQYF

len: 13
d_gene: NA
abundance: many
v_gene: TRBV3-1
j_gene: TRBJ2-3
CDR3nt: TGTGCCAGCAGCCCCACGGTAGGAGATACGCAGTATTTT
CDR3aa: CASSPTVGDTQYF

len: 15
d_gene: NA
abundance: few
v_gene: TRBV12-3/TRBV12-4
j_gene: TRBJ2-7
CDR3nt: TGTGCCAGCAGTCCGACAGGGAGGAGCTCCTACGAGCAGTACTTC
CDR3aa: CASSPTGRSSYEQYF

len: 15
d_gene: TRBD2
abundance: many
v_gene: TRBV6-5
j_gene: TRBJ2-3
CDR3nt: TGTGCCAGCAGAAGACTAGCGGGAGGGCCAGATACGCAGTATTTT
CDR3aa: CASRRLAGGPDTQYF

len: 13
d_gene: NA
abundance: many
v_gene: TRBV6-2/TRBV6-3
j_gene: TRBJ2-3
CDR3nt: TGTGCCAGCAGTGTGGCGAGGACAGATACGCAGTATTTT
CDR3aa: CASSVARTDTQYF

len: 18
d_gene: NA
abundance: many
v_gene: TRBV28
j_gene: TRBJ2-5
CDR3nt: TGTGCCAGCAGTTTTGCGCAGGGGGGGTGGGAGCTCCAAGAGACCCAGTACTTC
CDR3aa: CASSFAQGGWELQETQYF

len: 12
d_gene: TRBD1
abundance: many
v_gene: TRBV11-1
j_gene: TRBJ1-1
CDR3nt: TGTGCCAGCAGCCGGGGGACAGGTGAAGCTTTCTTT
CDR3aa: CASSRGTGEAFF

len: 16
d_gene: NA
abundance: NA
v_gene: TRBV4-3
j_gene: TRBJ2-7
CDR3nt: TGCGCCAGCAGCCAGGAGGGGCCCCAACGCGGCTACGAGCAGTACTTC
CDR3aa: CASSQEGPQRGYEQYF

len: 13
d_gene: NA
abundance: many
v_gene: TRBV28
j_gene: TRBJ2-7
CDR3nt: TGTGCCAGCAGTTTTTTCGCGGTTGGCGAGCAGTACTTC
CDR3aa: CASSFFAVGEQYF